The entry that follows covers one T cell receptor beta chain sequence. Its matching antigen is unknown. The data were taken from a study of T cells in Graves' hyperthyroidism and ophthalmopathy. RNA transcripts were the template for amplifying TCR beta CDR3 regions. HTBI primers were the set used in a first-round RT-PCR of the TCR CDR3. TCRdb redid the calling of the multiplex PCR reads with MiXCR, one entry per CDR3 protein. This table holds 96,000 or so distinct CDR3 sequences, 51% found once. Based on clinical symptoms, serum thyroxine and TRAb, thyroid ultrasound and orbital computed tomography, diagnoses were reached. Whole-study findings and limits: Ophthalmopathy stood apart from stable hyperthyroidism in a 13 V-J model. Most expanded thyroid clonotypes above 0.001 recurred in blood.

The CDR3 runs 16 residues. With V trimmed by 5 bases and J by 0 bases, 6 bases remained unmatched. Germline lookup yields CDR1 SGHNT and CDR2 YYREEE (reference sequence). The source material was blood. The receptor comes from a woman aged 40 to 49 with Graves' hyperthyroidism. The rearrangement links TRBV5-4 to TRBJ2-5; 11 nucleotides line up with TRBD2. The CDR3 coding sequence is TGTGCCAGCAGTTCCCGGACTAGCGGGTACCAAGAGACCCAGTACTTC. Amino acids: CASSSRTSGYQETQYF.